This T cell receptor beta chain was captured by sequencing in a study of PD-1 blockade in classical Hodgkin lymphoma (dated by TCRdb to the early 2020s). For the study in its entirety: Nivolumab dosing was 3 mg/kg intravenously every 2 weeks, continuing until either disease progression or unacceptable toxicity. To define a peripheral blood immune signature of response to PD-1 blockade in classical Hodgkin lymphoma, the study combined TCR beta sequencing with CyTOF.

Genomic DNA was extracted with the Qiagen DNeasy kit from unsorted PBMCs and from negatively selected CD4+ and CD8+ fractions. Using primers that anneal to V and J segments, immunoSEQ multiplex PCR amplified the TCR beta CDR3 regions. A synthetic immune receptor repertoire was used to minimize amplification bias, and any residual bias was removed computationally once sequencing was done. From the authors' description of their analysis: Custom Python scripts were used to quantify repertoire diversity as the Shannon entropy index. The unsorted, CD4+ and CD8+ repertoires were each analyzed separately, with the exception of combined analyses, where CD4+ and CD8+ sequences were merged in silico. A clone counted as expanded when the clone's frequency after treatment rose at least 2-fold relative to C1D1, and clones undetected at baseline were given a pseudocount of 0.5. Clones with 0 or 1 copy at C1D1 were classified as singleton clones, and clones with 2 or more copies were classified as non-singleton clones. By matching protein sequences in sorted samples from the same patient, clones expanded in unsorted samples were annotated as CD4+, CD8+ or unknown. Wilcoxon tests on paired samples were used to test diversity changes from C1D1 to C4D1. As stored in TCRdb, this immuneACCESS dataset retains in-frame rearrangements with V and J assigned. A fraction of the clones does not appear; measured against another copy, unresolved V genes explain less than half of the discrepancy, and the remainder lacks a known reason. V and J calls and clone size follow that table, whereas D and trimming were derived from the DNA. Here the sample has about 28,000 clones; less than 85% occur a single time. Roughly 0.52% of the sample lies in the top ten.

About this clone: Its antigen specificity is not known. No quality values exist for individual bases; no much larger clone is one base distant.

Overall study results and their limits: By C4D1, a significant rise was seen in CD4+ TCR diversity but not in CD8+ TCR diversity (p=0.0027 vs p=0.16), and the rise was most apparent among complete responders (p=0.02). Baseline TCR diversity was reported to be lower in newly diagnosed patients than in healthy donors and to be lower still in relapsed/refractory patients. Trial patients with a complete response had baseline diversity similar to that of newly diagnosed patients, while partial responders and progressors had significantly lower diversity. Only a single clinical trial cohort was studied, and what caused the repertoire differences, possibly disease activity or prior therapy, remained undefined. Patients starting nivolumab less than 1 year after ASCT had lower diversity and were excluded from later analyses to avoid confounding by immune reconstitution.

The sample's time point label is to be understood as: cycle 4 day 1 (C4D1), after 6 weeks of nivolumab. Every trial patient had relapsed after autologous stem cell transplantation, and cohorts A, B and C differed in prior brentuximab vedotin exposure. Using a Miltenyi CD4+ T cell isolation kit, CD4+ T cells were purified from thawed PBMCs through magnetic negative selection. The trial cohort was composed of 56 patients with relapsed/refractory classical Hodgkin lymphoma, for whom complete response, partial response or progressive disease was recorded as best overall response. In the multi-cohort phase II CheckMate 205 trial, trial patients received single-agent nivolumab. An independent review committee assessed best overall response using the 2007 International Working Group response criteria. Trial PBMCs were obtained immediately prior to nivolumab initiation (C1D1) and on therapy at cycle 2 day 1 and cycle 4 day 1. Peripheral blood was collected in 8 mL Vacutainer Cell Preparation Tubes, from which PBMCs were isolated by centrifugation and then cryopreserved. Purified CD4+ and CD8+ fractions were prepared only for cases with an additional available PBMC sample. On LS columns in a quadroMACS separator, the magnetically labelled cells were depleted, and the flow-through was collected as the purified fraction.

CDR1 is given as SEHNR and CDR2 as FQNEAQ, both from the germline V gene (reference sequence). Compared with germline, V lacks 0 bases and J lacks 4 bases; bases without a gene match: 2. Including cysteine and phenylalanine, the CDR3 has 17 amino acids. Only CDR3 DNA is held: 51 bases, read in frame from base 1. The sequence came from a human donor with classical Hodgkin lymphoma. The chain is assembled from TRBV7-9 and TRBJ2-3, with 15 bases matching TRBD2. Sequences were derived from CD4+ T cells from blood, sampled before the fourth cycle of nivolumab. The nucleotide sequence reads TGTGCCAGCAGCTTAGCCGGACTAGCGGGGGGGCCAGATACGCAGTATTTT. This translates into CASSLAGLAGGPDTQYF.